The 17 T cell receptor beta chains reported below all come from one sample, sequenced in a study of cytomegalovirus exposure and HLA in healthy donors listed by TCRdb under 2017. Receptors were amplified or captured by the immunoSEQ multiplex PCR assay. A mixture of 60 forward primers for TCR Vbeta segments and 13 reverse primers for TCR Jbeta segments was used in the multiplex PCR. Drawn from immuneACCESS, this table holds only the in-frame rearrangements with V and J called that TCRdb kept. Clones are partly lost; checked studies trace under half to an unresolved V gene and leave the rest unexplained. A total of under 130,000 clones appear in this sample, around 75% of them only once. The top ten constitute roughly 1.9% of the sample. Sample: PBMCs. The receptor source for this set is a man in his thirties or forties in good health and CMV-seronegative.

In nucleotides, the CDR3 is TGTGCCAGCAGGTTCAGGGACACTGAAGCTTTCTTT. Translating it yields CASRFRDTEAFF. V usage is TRBV6-4 and J usage is TRBJ1-1; D is possibly TRBD1 (5 bases). Germline loops: CDR1 MRHNA, CDR2 SNTAGT. Trimming cost V 6 bases and J 3 bases, with 8 bases left between them. There are 12 residues in the CDR3.

The gene calls are TRBV7-2 and TRBJ2-7; 8 positions agree with TRBD1. The CDR3 consists of 16 residues. Germline lookup yields CDR1 SGHTA and CDR2 FQGNSA. V was pared by 2 bases and J by 9 bases, with 15 bases of the junction left unmatched. This CDR3 reads CASSLSPTGQAFGQYF. The CDR3 nucleotides read TGTGCCAGCAGCTTAAGCCCGACGGGACAGGCCTTTGGGCAGTACTTC.

The rearrangement links TRBV14 to TRBJ1-3; D uncertain. The CDR3 sequence is 13 residues long. The V end was cut by 2 bases, the J end by 4 bases, with 6 bases between. Germline CDR1 reads SGHDN; CDR2 reads FVKESK. The CDR3 here is CASSQLRGNTIYF. In nucleotides, the CDR3 is TGTGCCAGCAGCCAATTGAGGGGAAACACCATATATTTT.

The chain uses TRBV5-1 and TRBJ2-1, with 8 bases matching TRBD2. CDR1 and CDR2 from the germline V gene are SGHRS and YFSETQ. CDR3 length: 16 residues. Germline trimming cut 3 bases from V and 0 bases from J; bases unmatched to any gene: 5. Here the CDR3 reads CASSSGTRSSYNEQFF. The CDR3 nucleotides are TGCGCCAGCAGCTCTGGGACTAGAAGCTCCTACAATGAGCAGTTCTTC.

V usage is TRBV19 and J usage is TRBJ2-3, with 8 nucleotides matching TRBD2. V was pared by 9 bases and J by 3 bases, with 8 bases of the junction left unmatched. Germline lookup yields CDR1 LNHDA and CDR2 SQIVND (reference sequence). The CDR3 length is 14 residues. The CDR3 sequence: CASGTSGRTDTQYF. DNA of the CDR3: TGTGCCAGCGGTACTAGCGGCCGGACAGATACGCAGTATTTT.

The chain carries TRBV6-5 and TRBJ2-3; possible D gene TRBD2, 6 bases. Germline V CDR1 and CDR2: MNHEY, SVGAGI. This CDR3 has 14 amino acids. V lost 4 bases to trimming and J lost 1 base, with 9 bases between them. DNA for the CDR3: TGTGCCAGCAGTTTAGCGGATCGCACAGATACGCAGTATTTT. Its protein product is CASSLADRTDTQYF.

V and J are TRBV5-1 and TRBJ1-1, with 8 bases that match TRBD1. Germline loops: CDR1 SGHRS, CDR2 YFSETQ. The V gene end was trimmed by 6 bases and the J gene end by 0 bases; junction bases not matched to a gene: 10. CDR3 length: 16 amino acids. CDR3 amino acids: CASTPKGQAMNTEAFF. The CDR3 DNA reads as TGCGCCAGCACACCCAAGGGACAGGCGATGAACACTGAAGCTTTCTTT.

The chain is built from TRBV5-1 and TRBJ2-1; D not certain. This CDR3 spans 12 amino acids. The V end was cut by 4 bases, the J end by 3 bases, with 5 bases between. From germline, CDR1 is SGHRS and CDR2 YFSETQ. The CDR3 sequence is CASSGSYNEQFF. In DNA, the CDR3 is TGCGCCAGCAGCGGCAGCTACAATGAGCAGTTCTTC.

This chain uses TRBV30 with TRBJ1-2; 10 bases are a match to TRBD1. V lost 3 bases, J lost 7 bases, and 14 bases stayed unmatched. Germline loops: CDR1 GTSNPN, CDR2 SVGIG (reference sequence). The length of the CDR3 is 16 residues. In DNA form, the CDR3 reads TGTGCCTGGAGGGGGGGACAGGGGCTCAATGTTGGTGGCTACACCTTC. This sequence encodes CAWRGGQGLNVGGYTF.

This clone was detected only a few times. The chain combines TRBV4-2 with TRBJ2-7, with D perhaps TRBD2 (6 bases). V dropped 0 bases and J dropped 0 bases, with 9 bases sitting between them. The germline CDR1 and CDR2 sequences are LGHNA and YNFKEQ. This CDR3 is built from 15 residues. CDR3 DNA: TGTGCCAGCAGCCAAGAGGGGGACTCCTCCTACGAGCAGTACTTC. It encodes CASSQEGDSSYEQYF.

The CDR3 protein is CASTSSESSYEQYF. DNA of the CDR3: TGCGCCAGCACGTCTAGCGAGAGCTCCTACGAGCAGTACTTC. The chain couples TRBV5-1 to TRBJ2-7; TRBD2 might be the D (6 bases). V dropped 6 bases and J dropped 0 bases, with 13 bases sitting between them. Germline CDR1 reads SGHRS; CDR2 reads YFSETQ. The CDR3 runs to 14 residues.

This clone showed up just a few times. The rearrangement uses TRBV6-5 and TRBJ1-5, with a tentative D call TRBD1 (5 bases). Germline assignment: CDR1 MNHEY and CDR2 SVGAGI. V lost 6 bases and J lost 0, with 12 bases in between. The length of the CDR3 is 15 residues. The CDR3 region is CASSPQGISNQPQHF. CDR3 bases: TGTGCCAGCAGCCCGCAGGGTATTAGCAATCAGCCCCAGCATTTT.

The rearrangement links TRBV6-5 to TRBJ2-1, with a weak D call TRBD2 (7 bases). V was clipped by 6 bases and J by 10 bases, with 22 bases between them. The CDR3 contains 15 residues. Germline V gives CDR1 MNHEY, CDR2 SVGAGI. The CDR3 region has the DNA TGTGCCAGCAGCCAAAGACTAGCCAGGGGAATCGAGCAGTTCTTC. Residues: CASSQRLARGIEQFF.

This clone was picked up a small number of times. The J gene is TRBJ2-3, the V gene TRBV5-6; 7 nucleotides align to TRBD2. Unmatched junction bases numbered 3, after V lost 4 bases and J lost 7 bases. The CDR3 runs 12 residues. The germline V gene encodes CDR1 SGHDT and CDR2 YYEEEE. This CDR3 is CASSPGGNTQYF. As DNA, the CDR3 is TGTGCCAGCAGCCCGGGAGGCAATACGCAGTATTTT. The entire variable domain, with the rest obtained from reference TRBV5-6 and TRBJ2-3, is as follows: DAGVTQSPTHLIKTRGQQVTLRCSPKSGHDTVSWYQQALGQGPQFIFQYYEEEERQRGNFPDRFSGHQFPNYSSELNVNALLLGDSALYLCASSPGGNTQYFGPGTRLTVL.

The genes are TRBV5-8 and TRBJ2-2; 10 bases line up with TRBD2. The CDR3 covers 17 residues. After removal of 4 bases from V and 7 bases from J, the junction contained 13 bases not matched to a gene. Germline V CDR1 and CDR2: SGHTS, YDEGEE. The chain's CDR3 is CASSARRASGGVGELFF. The CDR3 nucleotides are TGTGCCAGCAGCGCCCGGAGGGCTAGCGGGGGAGTCGGGGAGCTGTTTTTT.

The rearrangement uses TRBV6-6 and TRBJ1-4; D may be TRBD1 (6 bases). The germline V and J ends were trimmed by 6 bases and 6 bases, with 8 bases remaining between them. The CDR3 runs 12 residues. Germline V gene data show CDR1 as MNHNY and CDR2 as SVGAGI (reference sequence). The CDR3 DNA reads as TGTGCCAGCAGGAAGGGGGATGAAAAACTGTTTTTT. Amino acid sequence: CASRKGDEKLFF.

The chain links TRBV5-4 to TRBJ2-7, with 9 bases fitting TRBD1. Germline V gene lookup returns CDR1 SGHNT and CDR2 YYREEE (reference sequence). With V trimmed by 2 bases and J by 3 bases, 9 bases remained unmatched. This CDR3 contains 16 residues. This CDR3 reads CASSLPGQGKGYEQYF. The CDR3 coding sequence is TGTGCCAGCAGCTTACCGGGACAGGGAAAGGGCTACGAGCAGTACTTC. Full variable domain (missing parts from reference TRBV5-4 and TRBJ2-7): ETGVTQSPTHLIKTRGQQVTLRCSSQSGHNTVSWYQQALGQGPQFIFQYYREEENGRGNFPPRFSGLQFPNYSSELNVNALELDDSALYLCASSLPGQGKGYEQYFGPGTRLTVT.